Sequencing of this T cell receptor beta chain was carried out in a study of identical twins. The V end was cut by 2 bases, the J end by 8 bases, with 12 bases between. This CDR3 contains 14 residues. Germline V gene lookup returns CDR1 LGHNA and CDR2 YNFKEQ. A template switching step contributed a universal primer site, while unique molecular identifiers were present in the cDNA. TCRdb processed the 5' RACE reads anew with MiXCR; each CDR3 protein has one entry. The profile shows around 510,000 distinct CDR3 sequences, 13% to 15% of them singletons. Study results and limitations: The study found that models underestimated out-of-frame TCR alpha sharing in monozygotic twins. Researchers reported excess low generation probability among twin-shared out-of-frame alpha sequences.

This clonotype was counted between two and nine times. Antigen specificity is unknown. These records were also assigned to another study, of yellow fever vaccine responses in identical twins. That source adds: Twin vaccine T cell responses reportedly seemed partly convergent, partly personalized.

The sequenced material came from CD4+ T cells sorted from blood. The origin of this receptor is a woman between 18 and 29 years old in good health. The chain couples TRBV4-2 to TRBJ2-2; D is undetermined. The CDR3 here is CASSQSEGSGELFF. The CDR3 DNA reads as TGTGCCAGCAGCCAAAGCGAAGGCTCGGGGGAGCTGTTTTTT.